The 5 T cell receptor beta chains presented below share a single source sample, sequenced in a study of OX40 agonist ivuxolimab in advanced cancers. Assay: immunoSEQ multiplex PCR; the TCRdb copy retains only in-frame clones and omits some. Of roughly 67,000 clones in the sample, roughly 88% were seen once. The specimen comprised CD4+ or CD8+ T cells sorted from blood, sampled in a trial of the OX40 agonist ivuxolimab. The receptor source for this set is an adult with an advanced solid tumor such as melanoma, head and neck, liver or kidney cancer.

CDR3 protein: CASSPTTGGYGYTF. In nucleotides, the CDR3 is TGCGCCAGCAGCCCGACGACAGGGGGCTACGGCTACACCTTC. The chain uses TRBV5-1 and TRBJ1-2, with 10 bases aligning to TRBD1. Trimming cost V 4 bases and J 8 bases; bases outside gene matches: 8. This CDR3 is built from 14 residues. The germline V gene encodes CDR1 SGHRS and CDR2 YFSETQ.

The chain recombines TRBV6-1 with TRBJ2-3; perhaps TRBD2 as D (6 bases). The CDR3 has 16 amino acids. V lost 2 bases to trimming and J lost 6 bases, with 18 bases between them. Germline-derived CDR1 and CDR2 are MNHNS and SASEGT. In nucleotides, the CDR3 is TGTGCCAGCAGTGAAATGAGGAGGGGAGGCGGGGATACGCAGTATTTT. Its translation: CASSEMRRGGGDTQYF.

V is TRBV20-1 and J is TRBJ1-2, with D possibly being TRBD1 (5 bases). V was shortened by 5 bases and J by 10 bases, with 14 bases between the two germline ends. The CDR3 runs to 11 residues. Germline loops: CDR1 DFQATT, CDR2 SNEGSKA (reference sequence). CDR3 in DNA: TGCAGTGCTTCCGTACAGGCCTACTACACCTTC. As protein: CSASVQAYYTF.

The chain carries TRBV9 and TRBJ1-2; D is unclear. This CDR3 has 14 residues. With 3 bases removed from V and 8 bases from J, the gap between germline ends came to 17 bases. Germline loops: CDR1 SGDLS, CDR2 YYNGEE. The CDR3 is CASSAAGLAGGYTF. The CDR3 DNA is TGTGCCAGCAGCGCGGCCGGTCTTGCAGGAGGCTACACCTTC.

The chain couples TRBV19 to TRBJ2-1; TRBD2 aligns across 8 bases. This CDR3 region has 14 residues. Germline V lookup: CDR1 LNHDA, CDR2 SQIVND (reference sequence). J was trimmed by 9 bases and V by 0 bases; bases with no gene match: 4. CDR3 amino acids: CASSIDPAGAEQFF. In DNA, the CDR3 is TGTGCCAGTAGTATAGATCCAGCGGGAGCTGAGCAGTTCTTC. Full variable domain (remainder filled in from reference TRBV19 and TRBJ2-1): DGGITQSPKYLFRKEGQNVTLSCEQNLNHDAMYWYRQDPGQGLRLIYYSQIVNDFQKGDIAEGYSVSREKKESFPLTVTSAQKNPTAFYLCASSIDPAGAEQFFGPGTRLTVL.